This T cell receptor (beta chain) came from a study of blood T cell repertoires in COVID-19. Deletions cut 1 base from V and 0 bases from J, with 7 bases between. Germline CDR1 reads LGHDT; CDR2 reads YNNKEL (reference sequence). The length of the CDR3 is 15 residues. Repertoires were generated with immunoSEQ multiplex PCR, while TCRdb's copy carries only in-frame clones and drops some. The sample lists about 200,000 clones, about 89% occurring once. Participants had their cohort set by participant-reported clinical history. Material for sequencing was PBMCs or T cells enriched from blood (not recorded which). The sequence was obtained from a woman under 30 who had recovered from COVID-19. The chain has TRBV3-1 (or the pseudogene TRBV3-2) and TRBJ1-3, with D unclear. The CDR3 DNA reads as TGTGCCAGCAGCCAAGTCGGGGTCTCTGGAAACACCATATATTTT. Translating it yields CASSQVGVSGNTIYF.